These T cell receptor beta chains were read from a single sample in a study of response to subunit inactivated influenza vaccine. TCRdb passed the RT-PCR reads through MiXCR, listing each CDR3 protein once. Among 550,000 to 800,000 distinct CDR3 sequences listed, 15% to 18% were seen once. The sequenced sample was PBMCs from blood, obtained 12 days after vaccination. The receptors originated from a man over 45 who received an inactivated influenza vaccine. The CDR3 runs from the conserved cysteine through the conserved F or W. The D gene is left open where the match is weak. A row's size may be missing; if present it is once, few, many or a size class.

D	size	V	J	CDR3	DNA
TRBD2	many	TRBV4-3	TRBJ2-1	CASSRDRLAGGLQFF	TGCGCCAGCAGCCGAGATCGACTAGCGGGGGGGCTTCAGTTCTTC
TRBD2	many	TRBV7-8	TRBJ2-7	CASGLTSGDALQEQYF	TGTGCCAGCGGTTTGACTAGCGGGGACGCTTTGCAAGAGCAGTACTTC
NA	NA	TRBV11-2	TRBJ2-1	CASSAEWGYEQFF	TGTGCCAGCAGCGCGGAGTGGGGGTATGAGCAGTTCTTC
NA	NA	TRBV10-3	TRBJ2-1	CAISDYGLRTGGSYNEQFF	TGTGCCATCAGTGATTACGGACTCCGTACAGGAGGCTCCTACAATGAGCAGTTCTTC
NA	NA	TRBV7-3	TRBJ2-1	CASSLNIAGEQFF	TGTGCCAGCAGCTTAAACATAGCAGGGGAGCAGTTCTTC
NA	few	TRBV6-1	TRBJ2-2	CASSEALRRANTGELFF	TGTGCCAGCAGTGAAGCCCTGAGACGGGCGAACACCGGGGAGCTGTTTTTT
NA	few	TRBV20-1	TRBJ2-3	CSARDGSSSTDTQYF	TGCAGTGCTAGAGATGGCAGTTCTAGCACAGATACGCAGTATTTT
NA	NA	TRBV3-1	TRBJ2-3	CASSQGLGDTQYF	TGTGCCAGCAGCCAAGGTTTGGGAGATACGCAGTATTTT
NA	NA	TRBV18	TRBJ2-1	CASSPPPGRVYNEQFF	TGTGCCAGCTCACCCCCACCGGGCAGAGTTTACAATGAGCAGTTCTTC
TRBD1	NA	TRBV7-8	TRBJ2-5	CASSLDRGIQETQYF	TGTGCCAGCAGCTTAGACAGGGGGATACAAGAGACCCAGTACTTC
NA	NA	TRBV9	TRBJ1-2	CASSVDSTNYGYTF	TGTGCCAGCAGCGTAGATTCAACTAACTATGGCTACACCTTC
TRBD2	few	TRBV6-5	TRBJ2-5	CASSFTSGDQETQYF	TGTGCCAGCAGTTTCACTAGCGGGGATCAAGAGACCCAGTACTTC
NA	few	TRBV12-3/TRBV12-4	TRBJ2-1	CASSSEQYNEQFF	TGTGCCAGCAGTTCCGAACAGTACAATGAGCAGTTCTTC
NA	NA	TRBV27	TRBJ2-3	CASRRLAESDTQYF	TGTGCCAGCAGGCGATTAGCGGAGTCAGATACGCAGTATTTT
NA	NA	TRBV7-3	TRBJ1-6	CASSYGGRNNSPLHF	TGTGCCAGCAGCTATGGGGGGAGAAATAATTCACCCCTCCACTTT
NA	NA	TRBV20-1	TRBJ2-7	CSASLGRDSWEQYF	TGCAGTGCTAGCCTGGGGCGCGATAGCTGGGAGCAGTACTTC
NA	NA	TRBV5-1	TRBJ2-5	CASSLVSGVGETQYF	TGCGCCAGCAGCTTGGTATCGGGAGTTGGAGAGACCCAGTACTTC
TRBD1	NA	TRBV10-1	TRBJ2-7	CASSSGTGVGEQYF	TGCGCCAGCAGTTCCGGGACAGGGGTTGGCGAGCAGTACTTC
TRBD1	many	TRBV15	TRBJ1-2	CATSTPGQPNYGYTF	TGTGCCACCTCTACCCCGGGACAGCCGAACTATGGCTACACCTTC
TRBD2	NA	TRBV28	TRBJ2-1	CASSLWSSGRRAHEQFF	TGTGCCAGCAGTTTATGGTCTAGCGGGAGGAGGGCCCATGAGCAGTTCTTC
TRBD2	few	TRBV7-9	TRBJ2-7	CASRPGGGPSGEQYF	TGTGCCAGCAGGCCTGGGGGAGGGCCCTCTGGCGAGCAGTACTTC
TRBD1	NA	TRBV20-1	TRBJ2-2	CSARAGTGGNTGELFF	TGCAGTGCTCGCGCCGGGACAGGGGGCAACACCGGGGAGCTGTTTTTT
NA	NA	TRBV12-3/TRBV12-4	TRBJ2-5	CASSRQGGGETQYF	TGTGCCAGCAGCCGACAGGGAGGCGGAGAGACCCAGTACTTC
TRBD1	NA	TRBV5-6	TRBJ2-7	CASRTAGRDRGPEQYF	TGTGCCAGCAGGACGGCCGGAAGGGACAGGGGGCCCGAGCAGTACTTC
NA	few	TRBV10-3	TRBJ2-1	CAISESGVGDLVNEQFF	TGTGCCATCAGTGAGTCAGGGGTTGGGGATCTAGTAAATGAGCAGTTCTTC
NA	many	TRBV12-3/TRBV12-4	TRBJ1-1	CASTLNTEAFF	TGTGCCAGCACCTTGAACACTGAAGCTTTCTTT
TRBD1	few	TRBV9	TRBJ2-1	CASSGLVDRGSDEQFF	TGTGCCAGCAGCGGATTAGTGGACAGGGGGTCAGATGAGCAGTTCTTC
NA	NA	TRBV25-1	TRBJ2-5	CASTTTTKSTQYF	TGTGCCAGCACTACTACCACCAAGAGCACCCAGTACTTC
NA	few	TRBV20-1	TRBJ2-5	CSARVQELETQYF	TGCAGTGCTAGAGTGCAGGAGTTAGAGACCCAGTACTTC
TRBD2	few	TRBV10-3	TRBJ2-1	CAIRTTSGRGNEQFF	TGTGCCATCAGAACGACTAGCGGGAGGGGCAATGAGCAGTTCTTC
TRBD2	NA	TRBV6-2/TRBV6-3	TRBJ2-3	CASSYPSGARTDTQYF	TGTGCCAGCAGTTACCCCAGCGGGGCGCGCACAGATACGCAGTATTTT
NA	few	TRBV18	TRBJ1-2	CASSPQRQVDYGYTF	TGTGCCAGCTCACCTCAACGACAGGTAGACTATGGCTACACCTTC
TRBD1	few	TRBV12-3/TRBV12-4	TRBJ2-1	CASSLWTQGANEQFF	TGTGCCAGCAGTTTATGGACCCAGGGGGCCAATGAGCAGTTCTTC
NA	few	TRBV6-4	TRBJ1-1	CASSPGHRTELNTEAFF	TGTGCCAGCTCCCCGGGACACCGGACGGAGCTGAACACTGAAGCTTTCTTT
NA	few	TRBV20-1	TRBJ2-5	CSAPSQETQYF	TGCAGTGCTCCTTCCCAAGAGACCCAGTACTTC
NA	few	TRBV20-1	TRBJ1-1	CSAPPPGRANTEAFF	TGCAGTGCCCCCCCACCGGGTCGAGCGAACACTGAAGCTTTCTTT
TRBD2	few	TRBV5-4	TRBJ2-1	CASSPPGNSGRDNEQFF	TGTGCCAGCAGCCCTCCCGGGAATAGCGGGAGGGACAATGAGCAGTTCTTC
TRBD1	many	TRBV10-3	TRBJ1-2	CAISESHDRGVYGYTF	TGTGCCATCAGTGAGTCCCATGACAGGGGGGTCTATGGCTACACCTTC
NA	few	TRBV4-1	TRBJ2-7	CASSQVWAASSYEQYF	TGCGCCAGCAGCCAAGTTTGGGCAGCCAGCTCCTACGAGCAGTACTTC
NA	NA	TRBV7-9	TRBJ2-1	CASSLVGASYNEQFF	TGTGCCAGCAGCTTAGTAGGGGCGAGCTACAATGAGCAGTTCTTC
NA	NA	TRBV6-2/TRBV6-3	TRBJ1-6	CASSHTEGVEGNSPLHF	TGTGCCAGCAGTCACACTGAAGGAGTCGAGGGTAATTCACCCCTCCACTTT
NA	few	TRBV24-1	TRBJ2-5	CATSDAQGLQETQYF	TGTGCCACCAGTGATGCCCAGGGATTGCAAGAGACCCAGTACTTC
NA	NA	TRBV5-5	TRBJ1-2	CASSLAGTSAYGYTF	TGTGCCAGCAGCTTGGCCGGGACTAGTGCCTATGGCTACACCTTC
TRBD2	few	TRBV9	TRBJ2-1	CASSIGTSGGGIF	TGTGCCAGCAGCATTGGGACTAGCGGGGGCGGGATCTTC
NA	few	TRBV3-1	TRBJ1-1	CASSQQAEAFF	TGTGCCAGCAGCCAACAGGCTGAAGCTTTCTTT
TRBD1	NA	TRBV7-6	TRBJ1-3	CASSDLTGTGNTIYF	TGTGCCAGCAGCGACTTGACAGGGACTGGAAACACCATATATTTT
NA	few	TRBV5-1	TRBJ2-1	CASSSGTSSSYNEQFF	TGCGCCAGCAGCTCCGGGACCTCCAGCTCCTACAATGAGCAGTTCTTC
TRBD1	many	TRBV7-9	TRBJ1-2	CASSYGQGGYTF	TGTGCCAGCAGTTATGGACAGGGAGGCTACACCTTC
TRBD1	few	TRBV4-2	TRBJ1-6	CASSQDRTSSYNSPLHF	TGTGCCAGCAGCCAGGACAGGACTAGCTCCTATAATTCACCCCTCCACTTT
NA	many	TRBV7-9	TRBJ2-1	CASSWDGNEQFF	TGTGCCAGCAGCTGGGACGGGAATGAGCAGTTCTTC
NA	few	TRBV14	TRBJ2-5	CASSRFGTPQETQYF	TGTGCCAGCAGCCGCTTCGGGACCCCTCAAGAGACCCAGTACTTC
TRBD2	few	TRBV20-1	TRBJ2-5	CSARVGLAGFQETQYF	TGCAGTGCTAGAGTGGGGCTAGCGGGTTTCCAAGAGACCCAGTACTTC
TRBD2	NA	TRBV7-8	TRBJ2-3	CASSFISGGSTDTQYF	TGTGCCAGCAGCTTTATTAGCGGGGGCAGCACAGATACGCAGTATTTT
TRBD2	NA	TRBV5-8	TRBJ2-7	CASSLLASGGLSYEQYF	TGTGCCAGCAGCTTGCTGGCTAGCGGGGGGCTCTCCTACGAGCAGTACTTC
NA	few	TRBV7-9	TRBJ1-4	CASSLEETANEKLFF	TGTGCCAGCAGCTTAGAGGAGACAGCCAATGAAAAACTGTTTTTT
TRBD1	few	TRBV20-1	TRBJ2-7	CSASLGGQGYYEQYF	TGCAGTGCTAGTTTGGGGGGACAGGGCTACTACGAGCAGTACTTC
NA	NA	TRBV11-2	TRBJ2-5	CASSRGRRETQYF	TGTGCCAGCAGCCGGGGGCGACGGGAGACCCAGTACTTC